The following is a T cell receptor beta chain sequence with its context. The antigen this receptor binds is unknown. The input lacks base qualities; no much larger clone sits a single base away. The entry originates in a study of shared clonotypes between healthy human individuals (dated by TCRdb to the early 2020s). With respect to the entire study: The cohort included a few men and a couple of women between 18 and 49 years of age. Leukapheresis yielded between about 0.94 and 9.5 billion PBMCs per donor. To estimate repertoire size and how much clonotype sharing occurs between individuals, the study deeply sequenced the blood TCR repertoires of roughly 5 healthy adults. For each donor, CD4 naive and CD4 memory were each run on three plates, CD8 naive on two plates, and CD8 memory on one plate. To increase sequencing depth and limit assay-specific biases, different laboratories used diverse techniques to prepare libraries and sequence TCR repertoires. Study-level results and caveats: Sampling was limited to blood, and TCR repertoires in tissue likely differ from TCR repertoires in blood. Pairwise subsampling led to the expectation that sequencing depth would affect the degree of clonotype sharing among donors. Sharing across several donors was observed for about 4.8% of naive CD4, 3.5% of naive CD8, about 2.5% of memory CD4, and around 0.4% of memory CD8 clonotypes. Clonotypes shared by all four sorted-subset donors showed higher generation probabilities than non-shared clonotypes. The genetic and exposure-history diversity represented was limited by the small number of donors. Incomplete sequencing was indicated by rarefaction of sorted-subset datasets, despite the large sequencing depth. Naive subsets generally had larger estimated clonotype richness than memory subsets.

The donors were healthy, HIV-negative adults who had no recently reported acute infections or vaccinations. Every donor was a Caucasian adult living in Nashville, Tennessee, USA. Magnetic negative selection was used to enrich CD4+ T cells, after which naive cells were positively selected on CD45RA and the negative fraction became the memory subset. Blood was collected by leukapheresis, and PBMCs were isolated by Ficoll-Histopaque density gradient centrifugation and then cryopreserved in liquid nitrogen vapor phase. Purity and quantity of every magnetically sorted T cell population were checked by analytical flow cytometry. Genomic DNA was isolated from each sorted fraction and quantified by UV absorbance on a Nanodrop 2000c. The germline V gene gives CDR1 as SGHAT and CDR2 as FQNNGV. The CDR3, from cysteine to phenylalanine, totals 14 residues. Only the CDR3 region is kept as DNA, spanning 42 bases read in frame from base 1. The junction carries 13 bases between V and J, which are trimmed by 5 bases and 2 bases respectively.

Using the deep immunoSEQ assay, TCR CDR3 regions were amplified from genomic DNA by multiplex PCR. Genomic DNA extracted from each cell subset was distributed evenly over all wells of several immunoSEQ 96-well plates, and each plate served as one replicate. For sorted subsets, around 200 ng genomic DNA, equal to some 30,000 T cell genomes, was loaded into each replicate PCR. Purified libraries were measured with a Qubit 3.0 fluorometer, size-checked on a Bioanalyzer 2100, and measured again with the KAPA Library Quantification kit. Each immunoSEQ 96-well plate was sequenced on its own single-read 150-cycle Illumina NextSeq 550 flow cell. The authors' analysis ran thus. Because the immunoSEQ output included only junctional sequences and no quality scores, the filtering could not be the same as the filtering used for full-length reads. To assign V/J genes and CDR3, sequences were annotated against IMGT germline references using PyIR, a Python wrapper for IgBLAST v1.9. Reads with weak V/J assignments (E-value above 1e-6), missing CDR3, stop codons, out-of-frame junctions, or ambiguous translated residues were removed. V3J clonotypes were defined by identical inferred V gene, J gene, and CDR3 amino acid sequence. The percentage overlap between two repertoires was calculated by dividing the number of shared unique clonotypes by the size of the smaller repertoire. Repertoire richness was assessed with RTK rarefaction, the Chao1 estimator, and Recon v2.1 estimates of unobserved clonotypes. Generation probabilities were computed with OLGA for all TCRbeta clonotypes obtained by the gDNA method from several donors. The table was pulled from immuneACCESS by TCRdb, which kept in-frame rearrangements only. Such tables lose some clones; where checked, under half of the loss comes from unresolved V genes, and the rest has no known cause. V and J calls and clone size are given by that table; D and trimming were obtained from the DNA. This sample is represented by hundreds of thousands of clones; about 74% of them were singletons. The top ten constitute approximately 1.7% of the sample.

The rearrangement combines TRBV11-2 with TRBJ2-7; the D gene could be either TRBD1 or TRBD2, each agreeing at 5 bases. What was sequenced was memory CD4+ T cells sorted from blood. The cell subset or site label for this specimen denotes: CD45RA-negative fraction. This clonotype was sampled from a woman aged 30 to 39 in good health. The DNA sequence is given as TGTGCCAGCAGCACCGGGACGATTGCCTACGAGCAGTACTTC. This yields the protein CASSTGTIAYEQYF.